Each of the 16 T cell receptor beta chains below was sequenced from the same sample in a study of blood T cell repertoires in COVID-19. Sequencing used immunoSEQ multiplex PCR; TCRdb keeps in-frame clones, though not all of them. The sample has a few hundred thousand clones, around 90% seen once. The source material was peripheral blood. Source of these receptors: a woman in her late teens or twenties who had recovered from COVID-19.

The CDR3 loop reads CAIRQGTGGDEKLFF. DNA of the CDR3: TGTGCCATCAGACAAGGGACAGGGGGTGACGAAAAACTGTTTTTT. The chain employs TRBV10-3 and TRBJ1-4, with 11 bases that match TRBD1. The length of the CDR3 is 15 residues. J gave up 8 bases and V 6 bases, and 8 bases lay outside the gene matches. CDR1 ENHRY and CDR2 SYGVKD come from the germline V gene.

V and J are TRBV29-1 and TRBJ2-1, with TRBD2 as a possible D gene (5 bases). Germline lookup yields CDR1 SQVTM and CDR2 ANQGSEA. With 8 bases removed from V and 12 bases from J, the gap between germline ends came to 20 bases. The CDR3 is 12 amino acids. The chain's CDR3 is CSPEGVRVRQFF. The DNA for the CDR3 is TGCAGCCCCGAGGGCGTTAGGGTTAGGCAGTTCTTC.

This clone was observed a single time. This sequence joins TRBV6-9 and TRBJ1-2, with 7 bases aligning to TRBD1. J lost 0 bases, V lost 6 bases, and 4 bases had no gene match. The CDR3 is 14 amino acids. CDR1 is MNHGY and CDR2 is SVAAGI in the germline V gene. CDR3 DNA: TGTGCCAGCAGAGGGGACAGAGCTAACTATGGCTACACCTTC. Its translation: CASRGDRANYGYTF.

This chain joins TRBV7-2 and TRBJ2-3; TRBD1 agrees at 8 bases. Trimming cost V 7 bases and J 4 bases; bases outside gene matches: 4. There are 13 residues in the CDR3. The germline V gene encodes CDR1 SGHTA and CDR2 FQGNSA. The CDR3 protein is CASTHRGSDTQYF. CDR3 DNA sequence: TGTGCCAGCACCCACAGGGGGTCAGATACGCAGTATTTT. The whole variable domain, filled in from reference TRBV7-2 and TRBJ2-3, reads GAGVSQSPSNKVTEKGKDVELRCDPISGHTALYWYRQSLGQGLEFLIYFQGNSAPDKSGLPSDRFSAERTGGSVSTLTIQRTQQEDSAVYLCASTHRGSDTQYFGPGTRLTVL.

V is TRBV9 and J is TRBJ2-5, with 8 bases that match TRBD1. From germline, CDR1 is SGDLS and CDR2 YYNGEE. V was pared by 4 bases and J by 4 bases, with 9 bases of the junction left unmatched. The CDR3 length is 15 residues. The CDR3 DNA reads as TGTGCCAGCAGCCCCGACAGGGGTTTCGGAGAGACCCAGTACTTC. It translates to CASSPDRGFGETQYF. Full variable domain (outside the CDR3, taken from reference TRBV9 and TRBJ2-5): DSGVTQTPKHLITATGQRVTLRCSPRSGDLSVYWYQQSLDQGLQFLIQYYNGEERAKGNILERFSAQQFPDLHSELNLSSLELGDSALYFCASSPDRGFGETQYFGPGTRLLVL.

V is TRBV3-1 (or the pseudogene TRBV3-2) and J is TRBJ1-3; D remains unclear. The V gene lost 0 bases and the J gene lost 0 bases, with 12 bases spanning the gap. This CDR3 is built from 17 residues. CDR1 and CDR2 (germline): LGHDT, YNNKEL (reference sequence). CDR3 sequence: CASSQDTYIISGNTIYF. The CDR3 nucleotides read TGTGCCAGCAGCCAAGATACCTATATAATCTCTGGAAACACCATATATTTT.

This chain joins TRBV11-2 and TRBJ2-5; TRBD1 matches 9 bases. In germline, CDR1 is SGHAT, CDR2 FQNNGV. With 4 bases clipped from V and 5 bases from J, the junction kept 8 bases outside the gene matches. This CDR3 spans 15 amino acids. The CDR3 loop is CASSYRTGVRETQYF. The CDR3 DNA sequence: TGTGCCAGCAGCTATCGGACAGGGGTTCGGGAGACCCAGTACTTC.

The rearrangement links TRBV6-1 to TRBJ2-7; TRBD1 agrees at 7 bases. From germline, CDR1 is MNHNS and CDR2 SASEGT. V lost 3 bases to trimming and J lost 0 bases; unmatched junction nucleotides: 5. The CDR3 consists of 15 residues. CDR3 region: CASSDWDSLSYEQYF. Here the CDR3 DNA reads TGTGCCAGCAGTGATTGGGACAGCCTCTCCTACGAGCAGTACTTC.

The V and J genes are TRBV4-3 and TRBJ2-1, with 7 bases lining up with TRBD2. This CDR3 region has 15 residues. The V gene's germline CDR1 is LGHNA and CDR2 YSLEER. Trimming cost V 3 bases and J 8 bases; bases outside gene matches: 10. The DNA of the CDR3 is TGCGCCAGCAGCCACGGGGCGGGAGTTCAGGATGAGCAGTTCTTC. Protein: CASSHGAGVQDEQFF.

The chain joins TRBV29-1 to TRBJ1-1; a weak D match, TRBD1 (5 bases). The CDR3 contains 13 residues. V was trimmed by 7 bases and J by 1 base, leaving 13 bases between them. The germline CDR1 and CDR2 sequences are SQVTM and ANQGSEA. The CDR3 protein is CSAAAGWNTEAFF. Here the CDR3 DNA reads TGCAGCGCGGCAGCAGGGTGGAACACTGAAGCTTTCTTT.

The gene calls are TRBV4-1 and TRBJ2-1, with TRBD2 identical over 8 bases. The CDR3 is 15 residues long. V lost 2 bases and J lost 6; bases outside the gene matches: 6. Germline loops: CDR1 MGHRA, CDR2 YSYEKL. The CDR3 loop reads CASSQRASGSNEQFF. The DNA for the CDR3 is TGCGCCAGCAGCCAACGGGCTAGCGGGTCCAATGAGCAGTTCTTC.

The chain combines TRBV4-1 with TRBJ2-3; D not resolved. Germline V gene data show CDR1 as MGHRA and CDR2 as YSYEKL. The CDR3 is 16 residues long. Trimming cost V 4 bases and J 1 base, with 15 bases left between them. The CDR3 nucleotides are TGCGCCAGCAGCCCTTGGGCCTTAACCGGCACAGATACGCAGTATTTT. Its translation is CASSPWALTGTDTQYF.

The rearrangement uses TRBV9 and TRBJ1-2; no definite D call. CDR3 length equals 14 residues. Germline loops: CDR1 SGDLS, CDR2 YYNGEE. The ends were cut back, 0 bases at V and 5 bases at J, with 11 bases in the middle. The CDR3 here is CASSVEGGLYGYTF. CDR3 DNA sequence: TGTGCCAGCAGCGTAGAGGGAGGTTTATATGGCTACACCTTC.

The chain carries TRBV5-6 and TRBJ1-4; 8 nucleotides agree with TRBD1. V dropped 0 bases and J dropped 5; count of bases not matched to a gene: 3. Germline V gene sequence: CDR1 SGHDT, CDR2 YYEEEE. The CDR3 extends over 15 amino acids. CDR3 sequence (DNA): TGTGCCAGCAGCTTGGGAAGACAGGGGAATGAAAAACTGTTTTTT. Translated: CASSLGRQGNEKLFF.

In DNA, the CDR3 is TGTGCCAGCAGTGAAAGGCTAAGGGGGGGTGAGCAGTTCTTC. Residues: CASSERLRGGEQFF. The V gene is TRBV6-1, the J gene TRBJ2-1, with TRBD2 as a possible D gene (7 bases). Germline-derived CDR1 and CDR2 are MNHNS and SASEGT. Trimming removed 2 bases from V and 9 bases from J, with 14 bases in between. The CDR3 sequence is 14 residues long.

This clone was recorded once. This chain uses TRBV27 with TRBJ1-4, with D maybe TRBD1 (5 bases). Trimming cost V 0 bases and J 1 base, with 6 bases left between them. The CDR3 extends over 15 amino acids. In germline, CDR1 is MNHEY, CDR2 SMNVEV (reference sequence). CDR3 nucleotides: TGTGCCAGCAGTTTATCGACAGAAACTAATGAAAAACTGTTTTTT. Its protein is CASSLSTETNEKLFF.